The 14 T cell receptor beta chains below all came from one sample that was sequenced in a study of blood T cell repertoires in COVID-19. Measured with immunoSEQ multiplex PCR; TCRdb has only the in-frame clones, and not every one. This table has about 110,000 clones, around 80% appearing once. Sequenced material: peripheral blood. The source is a woman of 80 years or more with acute or convalescent COVID-19.

The chain joins TRBV6-5 to TRBJ2-7, with D possibly matching TRBD1 (6 bases). The ends were cut back, 6 bases at V and 3 bases at J, with 15 bases in the middle. CDR1 and CDR2 (germline): MNHEY, SVGAGI. The CDR3 loop spans 14 amino acids. CDR3 bases: TGTGCCAGCAGATTACAGGGAATGTTCTACGAGCAGTACTTC. It yields the protein CASRLQGMFYEQYF.

The chain joins TRBV7-6 to TRBJ1-3; D call uncertain. V lost 3 bases, J lost 0 bases, and 15 bases lay in between. CDR1 and CDR2 from the germline V gene are SGHVS and FNYEAQ. This CDR3 region has 17 residues. The CDR3 spells CASSFKEVRSSGNTIYF. DNA for the CDR3: TGTGCCAGCAGCTTTAAAGAGGTACGAAGCTCTGGAAACACCATATATTTT.

This chain links TRBV11-1 with TRBJ2-3, with 10 nucleotides matching TRBD2. With V trimmed by 5 bases and J by 2 bases, 4 bases remained unmatched. CDR1 is SGHAT and CDR2 is FQDESV in the germline V gene (reference sequence). The CDR3 spans 15 residues. The CDR3 here is CASSISGGDTDTQYF. DNA of the CDR3: TGTGCCAGCAGCATCAGCGGGGGGGACACAGATACGCAGTATTTT.

The rearrangement joins TRBV10-1 to TRBJ2-1, with 10 positions matching TRBD2. Germline CDR1 is WNHNN and CDR2 is SYGVQD (reference sequence). Losses at the gene ends were 1 base for V and 9 bases for J; bases not matched to a gene: 6. This CDR3 comprises 15 residues. The CDR3 region has the DNA TGCGCCAGCAGTGAGTTGCCTAGCGGGAGACCTGAGCAGTTCTTC. This gives the protein CASSELPSGRPEQFF.

The chain is built from TRBV6-5 and TRBJ1-1, with 10 bases fitting TRBD1. The trim removed 6 bases at V and 6 bases at J, leaving 10 bases unmatched. The CDR3 sequence is 15 residues long. CDR1 and CDR2 (germline): MNHEY, SVGAGI. CDR3 DNA sequence: TGTGCCAGCAGGCAGAGACAGGGGGCTTTCGCTGAAGCTTTCTTT. This encodes CASRQRQGAFAEAFF.

The chain recombines TRBV6-5 with TRBJ1-2; 8 bases agree with TRBD1. The length of the CDR3 is 14 residues. V was pared by 4 bases and J by 4 bases, with 5 bases of the junction left unmatched. Germline CDR1 MNHEY, CDR2 SVGAGI. CDR3 DNA: TGTGCCAGCAGTTCAGGGGGCGCGGGCTATGGCTACACCTTC. It codes for CASSSGGAGYGYTF.

The chain combines TRBV28 with TRBJ2-1, with 11 positions matching TRBD2. V lost 10 bases to trimming and J lost 9 bases; unmatched junction nucleotides: 14. Germline values: CDR1 MDHEN, CDR2 SYDVKM. CDR3 length: 15 amino acids. CDR3 DNA: TGTGCCACCTACCGAATTACTAGCGGGAGTAGTGAGCAGTTCTTC. Translating gives CATYRITSGSSEQFF.

This sequence joins TRBV2 and TRBJ1-1, with TRBD1 identical over 8 bases. Germline-derived CDR1 and CDR2 are SNHLY and FYNNEI. The CDR3 runs 16 residues. With V trimmed by 4 bases and J by 4 bases, 11 bases remained unmatched. DNA of the CDR3: TGTGCCAGCAGTGGAGGGATGACAGGGGCGGTCACTGAAGCTTTCTTT. Residues: CASSGGMTGAVTEAFF.

This rearrangement joins TRBV12-3 or TRBV12-4 to TRBJ2-5, with a weak D call TRBD1 (6 bases). V dropped 6 bases and J dropped 5 bases, with 13 bases sitting between them. This CDR3 has 13 residues. The CDR3 loop is CASRAGVVETQYF. The CDR3 DNA is TGTGCCAGCAGGGCAGGGGTCGTGGAGACCCAGTACTTC.

V is TRBV19 and J is TRBJ1-4, with D unresolved. Trimming took 5 bases from V and 4 from J, leaving 8 bases between them. This CDR3 comprises 13 residues. Germline assignment: CDR1 LNHDA and CDR2 SQIVND (reference sequence). The CDR3 coding sequence is TGTGCCAGTAGTGTGGCAGTTAATGAAAAACTGTTTTTT. It translates to CASSVAVNEKLFF.

The rearrangement uses TRBV12-1 and TRBJ2-5; TRBD2 is the table's D call, not checked against the DNA. TRBV12-1 is annotated as a pseudogene. This CDR3 spans 15 amino acids. CDR3 sequence reads: CASSSGLLKQETQYF. The CDR3 DNA is TGTGCCAGCAGCTCGGGACTCCTAAAACAAGAGACCCAGTACTTC.

The V gene is TRBV11-2, the J gene TRBJ2-7; the match to TRBD2 covers 14 bases. Trimming removed 7 bases from V and 4 bases from J; junction bases left unmatched: 12. The CDR3 loop spans 17 amino acids. Germline V gene sequence: CDR1 SGHAT, CDR2 FQNNGV. The CDR3 protein is CASTLVPGTSGSYEQYF. The DNA of the CDR3 is TGTGCCAGCACCCTAGTACCCGGGACTAGCGGGAGTTACGAGCAGTACTTC. The complete variable domain, with remaining parts taken from reference TRBV11-2 and TRBJ2-7, reads EAGVAQSPRYKIIEKRQSVAFWCNPISGHATLYWYQQILGQGPKLLIQFQNNGVVDDSQLPKDRFSAERLKGVDSTLKIQPAKLEDSAVYLCASTLVPGTSGSYEQYFGPGTRLTVT.

V usage is TRBV15 and J usage is TRBJ2-1; the match to TRBD1 covers 7 bases. The junction had 6 bases not matched to a gene; V was cut back by 2 bases and J by 5 bases. The germline V gene has CDR1 LNHNV and CDR2 YYDKDF (reference sequence). The CDR3 has 15 amino acids. CDR3 DNA sequence: TGTGCCACCAGCAGACTGGACAGGTCCAACAATGAGCAGTTCTTC. This encodes CATSRLDRSNNEQFF.

Comment on this clone: Other DNA sequences of this sample code for an identical CDR3. The V gene is TRBV5-1, the J gene TRBJ2-1, with 9 bases that match TRBD2. In germline, CDR1 is SGHRS, CDR2 YFSETQ. V shed 2 bases and J 0 bases; nucleotides not matched to a gene: 3. The CDR3 is 16 amino acids. The CDR3 region has the DNA TGCGCCAGCAGCTTACTAGCGGGTAGCTCCTACAATGAGCAGTTCTTC. Protein: CASSLLAGSSYNEQFF.